This TCR beta chain was profiled in a study of blood T cell repertoires in COVID-19 (dated by TCRdb to the early 2020s). In terms of the full investigation: Samples from collaborators originated in the United States, Italy and Spain and spanned both the acute and convalescent phases of COVID-19. The prospective study material was composed of cDNA or gDNA derived from T cells, B-cell-depleted T cells, or PBMCs. The dataset comprised deeply sampled blood TCRbeta repertoires from subjects exposed to, actively infected with, or recovered from COVID-19. The repertoires were released in a freely available public database meant as a resource for research on the immune response to SARS-CoV-2. The samples were drawn from the first 160 participants of the ongoing ImmuneRACE study and from 950 to 1,500 subjects provided by 6 global collaborators. Where available, HLA class I and class II types were obtained from metadata supplied by the sample provider rather than from assay-based typing. Nearly every sample came with metadata listing a de-identified subject ID, COVID-19 status, age in years and sex. The full study reports these points: How much clinical and demographic metadata was included differed by source and by participant, and the metadata was provided uncurated.

The germline V gene provides CDR1 SGHRS and CDR2 YFSETQ. The CDR3, from cysteine to phenylalanine, totals 13 residues. CDR3 DNA only is kept here, 39 bases in frame from base 1. V and J are truncated by 1 base and 4 bases respectively, leaving an intervening sequence of 8 bases. Note on this clone: Its antigen is still unknown. Base qualities were left out, and no much larger clone turns up one base away.

Enrolling through a virtual design, the prospective study's participants ranged in age from roughly 18 to 89 years and lived across approximately 25 United States geographic areas. To assign participants to cohorts, the prospective study relied on clinical history that participants themselves reported in a screening survey and a study questionnaire. For ImmuneRACE Cohort 3, a participant was defined as recovered based on two consecutive negative NP/OP PCR tests, clearance by a healthcare professional, or resolution of symptoms. Each participant in the prospective study had whole blood, serum and a nasopharyngeal or oropharyngeal swab collected by mobile phlebotomists. Participants in the prospective study had the option to provide additional blood draws and questionnaires over a roughly 2-month period. Prospective study blood samples were shipped either frozen or at room temperature before DNA extraction.

TCRbeta CDR3 regions were amplified from genomic DNA by means of the immunoSEQ Assay, a bias-controlled multiplex PCR. Per the original workflow: The number of nucleated cells in each sample was estimated from the amplification of reference gene primers within the assay. Sequence reads were collapsed and filtered to measure the absolute abundance of every unique TCRbeta CDR3 rearrangement. For each sample, productive Simpson clonality was calculated as the square root of Simpson's diversity index across productive rearrangements. TCRdb obtained this table from immuneACCESS and retained in-frame rearrangements with V and J assigned. These tables miss some clones; where compared with another copy, unresolved V genes account for less than half of the shortfall, and the remainder is unexplained. D and trimming come from the DNA, and the V and J calls and clone size come from that table. The sample yields 180,000 or so clones; over 80% were counted once. Around 13% of the sample rests with the top ten.

In this chain, TRBV5-1 is recombined with TRBJ1-1; the D segment could be TRBD1, given 5 matching bases. The origin of this receptor is a woman aged 60-75 years who had recovered from COVID-19. The sample consisted of PBMCs or T cells enriched from blood (not recorded which). The CDR3 region has the sequence CASSLPGSTEAFF. The sequenced DNA is TGCGCCAGCAGCTTGCCAGGGTCCACTGAAGCTTTCTTT. Full variable domain (CDR3 extended with the reference TRBV5-1 and TRBJ1-1 proteins): KAGVTQTPRYLIKTRGQQVTLSCSPISGHRSVSWYQQTPGQGLQFLFEYFSETQRNKGNFPGRFSGRQFSNSRSEMNVSTLELGDSALYLCASSLPGSTEAFFGQGTRLTVV.